This T cell receptor (beta chain) was identified during a study of cytomegalovirus exposure and HLA in healthy donors. General study results and limits: Later analysis demonstrated an association between a missense DCLRE1C variant and TCR beta V- and J-gene trimming.

This clone was observed a handful of times. What it binds is unknown. The CDR3 extends over 15 amino acids. Trimming took 1 base from V and 8 from J; bases not matched to a gene: 7. The V gene's germline CDR1 is SGHAT and CDR2 FQNNGV. The PCR employed 60 Vbeta primers together with 13 Jbeta primers. Some clones are missing from TCRdb's copy, which holds only in-frame ones; the method was immunoSEQ multiplex PCR. The table records 150,000 to 200,000 clones, about three quarters of them present only once. This TCR derives from a man younger than 45 in good health and CMV-seropositive. What was sequenced was PBMCs. The rearrangement joins TRBV11-2 to TRBJ1-4, with 7 bases lining up with TRBD1. The CDR3 DNA reads as TGTGCCAGCAGCTTAGGTCCAGGGGGATACGAAAAACTGTTTTTT. Its protein is CASSLGPGGYEKLFF.